This T cell receptor (beta chain) was recorded in a study of regulatory T cells in long-lasting Graves disease. The study, taken as a whole, reports: Accuracy was perhaps lowered by the small sample size.

Trimming cost V 3 bases and J 1 base, with 5 bases left between them. Per germline, CDR1 SGHTA and CDR2 FQGNSA. The CDR3 contains 13 residues. Building of the TCR beta libraries involved iRepertoire HTBI primers and Arm-PCR of CDR3 regions. TCRdb called the multiplex PCR reads again in MiXCR, with one record for every CDR3 protein. The sample shows roughly 400,000 distinct CDR3 sequences, 21% of them seen only once. The time point: persistent/refractory GD, antithyroid drugs over 5 years with positive TRAb. RNA isolated from PBMCs was used to make the TCR library. Only a few counts were recorded for this clonotype. What it binds is not known.

The TCR originated in a female donor with Graves disease. This sample comprised peripheral blood mononuclear cells (PBMCs), obtained when the disease was refractory, from a patient treated with antithyroid drugs. The chain employs TRBV7-2 and TRBJ2-3; D is unresolved. CDR3 residues: CASSFTRTDTQYF. As DNA, the CDR3 is TGTGCCAGCAGCTTTACACGCACAGATACGCAGTATTTT.